One sample yielded the 20 T cell receptor beta chains listed below, sequenced in a study of identical twins. TCRdb used MiXCR to reprocess the 5' RACE reads, holding one entry per CDR3 protein. The sample includes about 520,000 distinct CDR3 sequences, roughly a fifth seen only once; the top ten take about 0.93%. This same sample was also taken into another study, of T cells expressing NK-cell markers.

The sequencing input was CD4+ T cells sorted from blood. The source of these receptors is a woman aged 18-30 years in good health.

A few counts support this clonotype. The chain is built from TRBV27 and TRBJ1-5; 7 positions agree with TRBD1. V trimming: 5 bases; J trimming: 3 bases; junction bases outside the gene matches: 7. The CDR3 loop spans 15 amino acids. Germline V CDR1 and CDR2: MNHEY, SMNVEV (reference sequence). In DNA, the CDR3 is TGTGCCAGCAGTCCCCGACAGGGTAACAATCAGCCCCAGCATTTT. Amino acid sequence: CASSPRQGNNQPQHF.

Ten or more counts support this clonotype. J is TRBJ2-5 and V is TRBV10-3; D is possibly TRBD1 or TRBD2 (5 bases each). V was trimmed by 5 bases and J by 3 bases, leaving 10 bases between them. Germline-derived CDR1 and CDR2 are ENHRY and SYGVKD. The CDR3 has 13 residues. CDR3 bases: TGTGCCATCAGTCCGGGACGTGAAGAGACCCAGTACTTC. It specifies CAISPGREETQYF.

This clonotype showed up many times. The CDR3 spells CASSLAGDSNQPQHF. As DNA, the CDR3 is TGCGCCAGCAGCTTGGCAGGGGATAGCAATCAGCCCCAGCATTTT. The J gene is TRBJ1-5, the V gene TRBV5-1, with D perhaps matching TRBD1 (6 bases). The germline V gene encodes CDR1 SGHRS and CDR2 YFSETQ. This CDR3 has 15 amino acids. The ends were cut back, 0 bases at V and 0 bases at J, with 7 bases in the middle.

This chain joins TRBV6-5 and TRBJ2-5; TRBD2 matches 9 bases. Per the germline V gene, CDR1 is MNHEY and CDR2 is SVGAGI. Trimming at V came to 6 bases and at J to 5 bases, leaving 4 bases not matched to a gene. There are 13 residues in the CDR3. The CDR3 DNA is TGTGCCAGCAGGCGGGGGGGAATCGAGACCCAGTACTTC. This sequence encodes CASRRGGIETQYF.

This clonotype has only a few counts. The chain is built from TRBV10-2 and TRBJ2-3; tentative D call: TRBD2 (5 bases). Trimming stripped 2 bases from V and 4 bases from J, with 7 bases between. This CDR3 has 13 residues. Germline CDR1 and CDR2: WSHSY and SAAADI. CDR3 sequence: CASSEASPDTQYF. In DNA form, the CDR3 reads TGCGCCAGCAGTGAGGCTAGCCCAGATACGCAGTATTTT.

The rearrangement uses TRBV20-1 and TRBJ2-3; tentatively, D is TRBD2 (5 bases). Trimming stripped 6 bases from V and 1 base from J, with 8 bases between. This CDR3 has 12 amino acids. Germline V gene lookup returns CDR1 DFQATT and CDR2 SNEGSKA (reference sequence). This CDR3 reads CSAAVGTDTQYF. In DNA form, the CDR3 reads TGCAGTGCAGCGGTTGGCACAGATACGCAGTATTTT.

This clonotype was seen a handful of times. The V call is TRBV12-3 or TRBV12-4, the J call TRBJ2-1; D not resolved. V lost 8 bases and J lost 5, with 19 bases in between. CDR3 length: 15 residues. The CDR3 region is CASGWLPAGDNEQFF. The CDR3 DNA reads as TGTGCCAGCGGCTGGCTCCCAGCTGGGGACAATGAGCAGTTCTTC.

The CDR3 DNA is TGTGCCAGCTCGCCTGGACTAGCGAACGAGCAGTACTTC. This sequence encodes CASSPGLANEQYF. The rearrangement links TRBV18 to TRBJ2-7; 9 positions agree with TRBD2. The germline V gene encodes CDR1 KGHSH and CDR2 LQKENI. The CDR3 sequence is 13 residues long. V trimming: 6 bases; J trimming: 5 bases; junction bases outside the gene matches: 5.

The rearrangement links TRBV5-1 to TRBJ1-2; no reliable D call. Germline V lookup: CDR1 SGHRS, CDR2 YFSETQ. The V end was cut by 3 bases, the J end by 0 bases, with 12 bases between. The CDR3 extends over 15 amino acids. This CDR3 is CASSSGRSTNYGYTF. The CDR3 DNA is TGCGCCAGCAGCTCTGGCAGGAGTACTAACTATGGCTACACCTTC. Complete variable domain (other parts from reference TRBV5-1 and TRBJ1-2): KAGVTQTPRYLIKTRGQQVTLSCSPISGHRSVSWYQQTPGQGLQFLFEYFSETQRNKGNFPGRFSGRQFSNSRSEMNVSTLELGDSALYLCASSSGRSTNYGYTFGSGTRLTVV.

This clonotype was counted only a few times. The rearrangement uses TRBV7-2 and TRBJ1-2, with D hard to call. Trimming removed 5 bases from V and 10 bases from J, with 14 bases in between. This CDR3 has 12 amino acids. Germline V gene data show CDR1 as SGHTA and CDR2 as FQGNSA. The CDR3 bases are TGTGCCAGCAGCAACAGCGAACTTGACTACACCTTC. It is translated as CASSNSELDYTF.

CDR3 sequence reads: CSAEGSSYEQYF. The CDR3 coding sequence is TGCAGTGCCGAAGGTAGCTCCTACGAGCAGTACTTC. The chain is built from TRBV20-1 and TRBJ2-7; no firm D call. The ends were cut back, 6 bases at V and 0 bases at J, with 9 bases in the middle. The CDR3 is 12 residues long. CDR1 DFQATT and CDR2 SNEGSKA come from the germline V gene (reference sequence).

The chain links TRBV20-1 to TRBJ1-1; 9 bases match TRBD1. CDR1 DFQATT and CDR2 SNEGSKA come from the germline V gene (reference sequence). The junction had 10 bases not matched to a gene; V was cut back by 2 bases and J by 6 bases. The CDR3 totals 15 residues. CDR3 DNA: TGCAGTGCTAGACCTGCCGCGGACAGGGGATCTGAAGCTTTCTTT. Translation gives CSARPAADRGSEAFF.

A few counts support this clonotype. The chain is built from TRBV20-1 and TRBJ1-5; D gene uncertain. The CDR3 length is 12 residues. The germline gives CDR1 DFQATT, CDR2 SNEGSKA (reference sequence). The ends were cut back, 3 bases at V and 6 bases at J, with 9 bases in the middle. The CDR3 DNA reads TGCAGTGCTAGTATGGAGGGTCAGCCCCAGCATTTT. Protein product: CSASMEGQPQHF.

This clonotype was detected many times. The gene calls are TRBV29-1 and TRBJ2-3; D is ambiguous. Trimming stripped 3 bases from V and 0 bases from J, with 4 bases between. The germline V gene encodes CDR1 SQVTM and CDR2 ANQGSEA. CDR3 length: 12 residues. CDR3 DNA: TGCAGCGTTGAGGTTAGCACAGATACGCAGTATTTT. Its protein is CSVEVSTDTQYF.

J is TRBJ2-1 and V is TRBV5-1; the D gene is possibly TRBD2 (6 bases). Germline CDR1 is SGHRS and CDR2 is YFSETQ. The length of the CDR3 is 14 residues. Trimming pared 4 bases from V and 6 bases from J, leaving 14 bases between. The CDR3 is CASSPVAGINEQFF. In nucleotides, the CDR3 is TGCGCCAGCAGCCCGGTGGCGGGGATCAATGAGCAGTTCTTC.

J is TRBJ1-4 and V is TRBV5-6; D possibly corresponds to TRBD1 (5 bases). With 2 bases removed from V and 8 bases from J, the gap between germline ends came to 13 bases. Germline CDR1 SGHDT, CDR2 YYEEEE. The CDR3 consists of 14 residues. The CDR3 spells CASSLKGLGEKLFF. As DNA, the CDR3 is TGTGCCAGCAGCTTAAAGGGACTCGGAGAAAAACTGTTTTTT. The full variable domain, in which reference TRBV5-6 and TRBJ1-4 provide the parts outside the CDR3, is DAGVTQSPTHLIKTRGQQVTLRCSPKSGHDTVSWYQQALGQGPQFIFQYYEEEERQRGNFPDRFSGHQFPNYSSELNVNALLLGDSALYLCASSLKGLGEKLFFGSGTQLSVL.

In its sample, this clonotype was seen a few times. The chain couples TRBV6-1 to TRBJ2-7; TRBD1 might be the D (7 bases). V lost 1 base, J lost 0 bases, and 13 bases lay in between. Germline loops: CDR1 MNHNS, CDR2 SASEGT. CDR3 length: 16 residues. The CDR3 loop reads CASSEGPGGSSYEQYF. The CDR3 nucleotides are TGTGCCAGCAGTGAAGGCCCAGGGGGGAGCTCCTACGAGCAGTACTTC.

The chain links TRBV5-1 to TRBJ1-1; 7 bases match TRBD1. The junction had 11 bases not matched to a gene; V was cut back by 4 bases and J by 2 bases. Germline assignment: CDR1 SGHRS and CDR2 YFSETQ. The CDR3 is 16 residues long. The chain's CDR3 is CASSLGQVTDNTEAFF. The CDR3 DNA reads TGCGCCAGCAGCCTTGGACAGGTAACAGACAACACTGAAGCTTTCTTT.

The chain links TRBV18 to TRBJ2-7; 9 bases line up with TRBD2. The CDR3 runs to 14 residues. The germline CDR1 and CDR2 sequences are KGHSH and LQKENI. V was pared by 2 bases and J by 4 bases, with 3 bases of the junction left unmatched. The CDR3 nucleotides are TGTGCCAGCTCACCATCTAGCGGGGCATACGAGCAGTACTTC. This translates into CASSPSSGAYEQYF. The full variable domain, rest sourced from reference TRBV18 and TRBJ2-7, is NAGVMQNPRHLVRRRGQEARLRCSPMKGHSHVYWYRQLPEEGLKFMVYLQKENIIDESGMPKERFSAEFPKEGPSILRIQQVVRGDSAAYFCASSPSSGAYEQYFGPGTRLTVT.

There are a few counts of this clonotype. V gene TRBV6-1 combines with J gene TRBJ1-6; 10 bases map to TRBD1. CDR1 and CDR2 from the germline V gene are MNHNS and SASEGT. The length of the CDR3 is 15 residues. J lost 9 bases, V lost 7 bases, and 9 bases had no gene match. In DNA form, the CDR3 reads TGTGCCAGCATCGTAGACAGGGGGCCGATTTCACCCCTCCACTTT. This encodes CASIVDRGPISPLHF.